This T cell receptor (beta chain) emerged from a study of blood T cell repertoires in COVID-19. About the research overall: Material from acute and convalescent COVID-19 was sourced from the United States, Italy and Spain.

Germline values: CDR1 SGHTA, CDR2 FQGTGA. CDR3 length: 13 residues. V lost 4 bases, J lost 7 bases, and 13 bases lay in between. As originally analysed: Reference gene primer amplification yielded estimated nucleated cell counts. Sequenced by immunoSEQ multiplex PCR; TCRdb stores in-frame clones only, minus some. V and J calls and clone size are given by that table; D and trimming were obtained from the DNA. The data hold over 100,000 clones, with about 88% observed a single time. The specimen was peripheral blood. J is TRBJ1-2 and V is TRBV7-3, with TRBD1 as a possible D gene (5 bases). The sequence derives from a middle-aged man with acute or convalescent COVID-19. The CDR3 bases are TGTGCCAGCAGCTCACGCCAGGGCCGTGGCTACACCTTC. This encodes CASSSRQGRGYTF.